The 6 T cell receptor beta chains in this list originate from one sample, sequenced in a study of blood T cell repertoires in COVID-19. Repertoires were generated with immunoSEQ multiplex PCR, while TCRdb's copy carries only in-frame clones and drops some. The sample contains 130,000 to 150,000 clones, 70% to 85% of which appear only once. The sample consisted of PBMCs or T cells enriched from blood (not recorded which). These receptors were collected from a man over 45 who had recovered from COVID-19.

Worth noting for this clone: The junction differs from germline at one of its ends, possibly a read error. The CDR3 DNA follows: TGTGCCATCAGTCCCTCTGAGAGCGGGGGGGCTTCCCGGGACTTC. It encodes CAISPSESGGASRDF. The V call is TRBV10-3, the J call TRBJ2-5, with TRBD2 identical over 10 bases. Germline CDR1 reads ENHRY; CDR2 reads SYGVKD. The CDR3 spans 15 residues.

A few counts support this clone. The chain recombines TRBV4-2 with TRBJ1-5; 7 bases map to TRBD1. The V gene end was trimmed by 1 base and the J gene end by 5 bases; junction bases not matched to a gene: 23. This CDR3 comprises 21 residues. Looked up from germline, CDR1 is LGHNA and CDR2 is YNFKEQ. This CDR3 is CASSQGFGKGGRAKMDQPQHF. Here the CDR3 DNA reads TGTGCCAGCAGCCAAGGTTTTGGGAAAGGGGGCCGAGCGAAAATGGATCAGCCCCAGCATTTT.

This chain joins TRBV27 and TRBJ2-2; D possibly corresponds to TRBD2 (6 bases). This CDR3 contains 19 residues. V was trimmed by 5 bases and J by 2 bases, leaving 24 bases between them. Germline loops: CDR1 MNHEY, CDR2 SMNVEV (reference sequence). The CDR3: CASSLPLSAGSGNTGELFF. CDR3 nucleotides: TGTGCCAGCAGTCTCCCCCTGTCCGCCGGTAGCGGCAACACCGGGGAGCTGTTTTTT.

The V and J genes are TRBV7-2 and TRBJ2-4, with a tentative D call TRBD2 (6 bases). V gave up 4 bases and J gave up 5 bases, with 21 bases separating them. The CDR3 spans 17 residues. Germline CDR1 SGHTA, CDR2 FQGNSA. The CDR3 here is CASSSTPGRGGQNIQYF. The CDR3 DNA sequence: TGTGCCAGCAGCTCAACCCCCGGGCGGGGAGGCCAAAACATTCAGTACTTC.

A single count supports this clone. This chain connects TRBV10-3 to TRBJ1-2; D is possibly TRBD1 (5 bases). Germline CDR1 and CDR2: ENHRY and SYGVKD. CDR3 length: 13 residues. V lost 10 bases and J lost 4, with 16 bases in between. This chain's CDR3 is CATTGGGFYGYTF. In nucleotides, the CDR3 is TGTGCCACCACGGGGGGGGGTTTCTATGGCTACACCTTC.

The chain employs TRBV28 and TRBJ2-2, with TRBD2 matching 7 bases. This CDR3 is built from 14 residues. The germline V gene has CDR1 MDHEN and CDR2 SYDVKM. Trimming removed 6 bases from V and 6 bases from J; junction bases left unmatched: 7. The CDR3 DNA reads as TGTGCCAGCAGACGAACCGCGGGGGCCGGGGAGCTGTTTTTT. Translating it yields CASRRTAGAGELFF.